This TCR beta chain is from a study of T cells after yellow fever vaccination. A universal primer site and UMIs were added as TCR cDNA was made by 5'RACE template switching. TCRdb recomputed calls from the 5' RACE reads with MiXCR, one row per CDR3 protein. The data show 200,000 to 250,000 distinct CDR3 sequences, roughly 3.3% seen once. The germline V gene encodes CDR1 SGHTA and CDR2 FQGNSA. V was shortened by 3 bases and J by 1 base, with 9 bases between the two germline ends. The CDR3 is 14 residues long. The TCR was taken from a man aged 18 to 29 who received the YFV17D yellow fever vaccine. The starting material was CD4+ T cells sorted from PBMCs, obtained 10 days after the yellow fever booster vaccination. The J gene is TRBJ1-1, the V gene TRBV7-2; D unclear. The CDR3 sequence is CASSFGRKNTEAFF. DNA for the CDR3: TGTGCCAGCAGCTTTGGACGGAAGAACACTGAAGCTTTCTTT.